This T cell receptor (beta chain) is drawn from a study of PD-1 blockade in classical Hodgkin lymphoma. All trial patients relapsed after autologous stem cell transplantation. CDR3 length: 15 amino acids. Germline V gives CDR1 MNHNS, CDR2 SASEGT. V was trimmed by 6 bases and J by 3 bases, leaving 17 bases between them. With regard to this clone: The antigen remains undetermined.

The repertoire was sequenced with immunoSEQ multiplex PCR; TCRdb's copy has only in-frame clones and lacks some. The sample carries under 95,000 clones, about 92% recorded once. General study findings and limits: Anyone who began nivolumab under 1 year after ASCT was excluded.

The rearrangement uses TRBV6-1 and TRBJ1-2; no definite D call. The material was peripheral blood mononuclear cells (PBMCs), obtained at baseline. This TCR was recovered from a human donor with classical Hodgkin lymphoma. In DNA form, the CDR3 reads TGTGCCAGCAGAGCCCCTTCAGACCCCGACTATGGCTACACCTTC. This sequence encodes CASRAPSDPDYGYTF.